The entry that follows covers one TCR beta chain sequence. Its antigen is still unknown. Germline V gives CDR1 LGHDT, CDR2 YNNKEL (reference sequence). The CDR3 is 18 amino acids. V was clipped by 1 base and J by 4 bases, with 22 bases between them. In making TCR cDNA, 5'RACE template switching added a universal primer site and UMIs to it. TCRdb redid the calling of the 5' RACE reads with MiXCR, one entry per CDR3 protein. The data show some 420,000 distinct CDR3 sequences, 18% seen once. The data stem from a study of T cells after yellow fever vaccination. Study-level background: The SMART-Seq v4 Ultra Low Input method served to prepare the low-cell-number fractions.

Study-wide results and limits: Bulk-population clonotypes that are abundant could appear as contaminants in FACS-sorted repertoires. The booster response re-showed most primary clones: around 96% CD4, around 90% CD8.

The gene calls are TRBV3-1 and TRBJ2-5; D might be TRBD1 (6 bases). Material: PBMCs, obtained before the yellow fever booster vaccination. The source of this sequence is a man younger than 35 who received the YFV17D yellow fever vaccine. CDR3 protein: CASSQGAPGPGQSETQYF. The CDR3 nucleotides read TGTGCCAGCAGCCAAGGGGCCCCCGGACCGGGACAATCAGAGACCCAGTACTTC.